Sequencing of this T cell receptor beta chain was carried out in a study of T cell repertoires in cytomegalovirus infection. Study-level information: Newly reported HLA-C-restricted and thoroughly characterized HLA-B-restricted CMV epitopes were employed. The public TCR beta signatures pointed to both CMV infection and matching HLA type.

This CDR3 has 19 amino acids. The V gene lost 4 bases and the J gene lost 0 bases, with 23 bases spanning the gap. Looked up from germline, CDR1 is SGHTA and CDR2 is FQGNSA. The table lists this clonotype with a few counts. Its specificity is unknown. TCRdb independently ran MiXCR on the reads; one entry per CDR3 protein. The sample has 360,000 or so distinct CDR3 sequences; roughly 34% are singletons. The TCR originated in a human donor in good health (CMV status not recorded). Some clones in this sample may be carry-over from other donors' samples. The chain combines TRBV7-2 with TRBJ2-3; D remains unclear. Specimen: cultured PBMCs, collected from culture after CMV antigen stimulation. The CDR3 here is CASSSQVIRTRVSTDTQYF. DNA of the CDR3: TGTGCCAGCAGCTCTCAAGTAATCCGCACAAGGGTTAGCACAGATACGCAGTATTTT.